The rows below give T cell receptor beta chains drawn from one sample of a study of cytomegalovirus exposure and HLA in healthy donors. The data were produced by immunoSEQ multiplex PCR, yet TCRdb's version contains in-frame clones alone and is incomplete. The sample holds about 120,000 clones, approximately 88% seen once. Sequenced sample: PBMCs. The source of these receptors is a young woman in good health and CMV-seropositive. The CDR3 runs from the conserved cysteine through the conserved F or W. A D gene is named only where the DNA matches it firmly. Rows give clone size only sometimes, using once, few, many, or a class for an expanded clone.

J gene	clone size	D gene	V gene	CDR3 DNA	CDR3 protein
TRBJ1-5	NA	TRBD1	TRBV2	TGTGCCAGCAGCCCGACGGACAGGAATCAGCCCCAGCATTTT	CASSPTDRNQPQHF
TRBJ2-1	NA	NA	TRBV4-2	TGTGCCAGCAGCCATTGGAGGGGAGTGACCTACAATGAGCAGTTCTTC	CASSHWRGVTYNEQFF
TRBJ1-1	NA	NA	TRBV27	TGTGCCAGCAGTTCCCTAGAAGTGAACACTGAAGCTTTCTTT	CASSSLEVNTEAFF
TRBJ1-4	NA	NA	TRBV9	TGTGCCAGCAGCTATGGGGCCGCTAATGAAAAACTGTTTTTT	CASSYGAANEKLFF
TRBJ2-1	NA	NA	TRBV5-1	TGCGCCAGCAGCTTGGATAAAAGACAGAAAACCTCCTACAATGAGCAGTTCTTC	CASSLDKRQKTSYNEQFF
TRBJ1-2	few	TRBD1	TRBV6-5	TGTGCCAGCAGGGACAGGGGCTATGGCTACACCTTC	CASRDRGYGYTF
TRBJ2-2	NA	TRBD2	TRBV7-3	TGTGCCAGCAGATTGACTAGCGGATACGGCGGGGAGCTGTTTTTT	CASRLTSGYGGELFF
TRBJ1-6	NA	NA	TRBV7-3	TGTGCCAGCAGCTTAATGCCGGGTAATTCACCCCTCCACTTT	CASSLMPGNSPLHF
TRBJ2-5	NA	NA	TRBV10-3	TGTGCCATCAGTGTATCGGCGGGGCCCACCACGACCCAGTACTTC	CAISVSAGPTTTQYF
TRBJ1-1	NA	NA	TRBV29-1	TGCAGCGTTGGGGGGGGAACGAACACTGAAGCTTTCTTT	CSVGGGTNTEAFF
TRBJ1-1	NA	NA	TRBV27	TGTGCCAGCAGATTCACAGGGTCCCCCCAAACTGAAGCTTTCTTT	CASRFTGSPQTEAFF
TRBJ2-4	NA	NA	TRBV4-1	TGCGCCAGCAGCCAAGGGACAGTGGGATACATTCAGTACTTC	CASSQGTVGYIQYF
TRBJ2-2	NA	TRBD2	TRBV5-1	TGCGCCAGCAGCTCCGGGACTACCTACACCGGGGAGCTGTTTTTT	CASSSGTTYTGELFF
TRBJ1-2	NA	TRBD1	TRBV19	TGTGCCAGTCGGGGACAGGGGGGTTATGGCTACACCTTC	CASRGQGGYGYTF
TRBJ2-7	NA	TRBD1	TRBV11-1	TGTGCCAGCAGCTCGGGACAGGGGATCCTATCCGAGCAGTACTTC	CASSSGQGILSEQYF
TRBJ2-2	once	NA	TRBV19	TGTGCCAGTAAGTCAGGGACACTCACCGGGGAGCTGTTTTTT	CASKSGTLTGELFF
TRBJ2-5	NA	TRBD2	TRBV5-4	TGTGCCAGCAGCTTGGGGGGACTAGCGGGAGAAGAGACCCAGTACTTC	CASSLGGLAGEETQYF
TRBJ2-1	NA	NA	TRBV2	TGTGCCAGCAGTGAGTATCAGGCCAGGGATGAGCAGTTCTTC	CASSEYQARDEQFF
TRBJ2-1	NA	TRBD2	TRBV2	TGTGCCAGCAAGACCGCACTAGCGGGTTACAATGAGCAGTTCTTC	CASKTALAGYNEQFF
TRBJ2-5	NA	TRBD1	TRBV14	TGTGCCAGCAGCCCTGGGGACAGCTTGGTAGGAGAGACCCAGTACTTC	CASSPGDSLVGETQYF
TRBJ2-2	NA	TRBD2	TRBV27	TGTGCCAGCAGTTTACTAGCGGGAGGTGGAACCGGGGAGCTGTTTTTT	CASSLLAGGGTGELFF
TRBJ2-7	NA	NA	TRBV10-3	TGTGCCATCAGTAGCGGACCGCGGGACGAGCAGTACTTC	CAISSGPRDEQYF
TRBJ1-6	NA	TRBD1	TRBV4-1	TGCGCCAGCAGCCGAAATAACAGGGGGGAAAATTCACCCCTCCACTTT	CASSRNNRGENSPLHF
TRBJ1-2	NA	NA	TRBV18	TGTGCCAGCTCACCGAGGACACGAAACTATGGCTACACCTTC	CASSPRTRNYGYTF
TRBJ2-7	NA	TRBD1	TRBV13	TGTGCCAGCAGCTACGGACAGGGTAGCTACGAGCAGTACTTC	CASSYGQGSYEQYF
TRBJ1-2	NA	NA	TRBV6-5	TGTGCCAGCAGTTACGACAGCCTTAGAGGCTACACCTTC	CASSYDSLRGYTF
TRBJ2-5	NA	NA	TRBV5-1	TGCGCCAGCAGGGCGACAGGGACTGAGACCCAGTACTTC	CASRATGTETQYF
TRBJ1-5	NA	NA	TRBV28	TGTGCCAGCAGCCCTACTGTTAGCAATCAGCCCCAGCATTTT	CASSPTVSNQPQHF
TRBJ2-7	once	NA	TRBV4-3	TGCGCCAGCAGCCCCTCAAACTCAGGAAACTACGAGCAGTACTTC	CASSPSNSGNYEQYF
TRBJ2-3	NA	NA	TRBV9	TGTGCCAGCAGCGTAACCGCCGGACTCAACACAGATACGCAGTATTTT	CASSVTAGLNTDTQYF
TRBJ2-1	NA	TRBD1	TRBV29-1	TGCAGCGCAGGACAGGGGGGATCCTACAATGAGCAGTTCTTC	CSAGQGGSYNEQFF
TRBJ1-3	NA	NA	TRBV6-5	TGTGCCAGCAGTTACGACAGCTCTGGAAACACCATATATTTT	CASSYDSSGNTIYF
TRBJ2-3	NA	NA	TRBV13	TGTGCCAGCAGCTTACAGGGGACCTTCGGCACAGATACGCAGTATTTT	CASSLQGTFGTDTQYF
TRBJ2-7	NA	NA	TRBV28	TGTGCCAGCAGTTTTGTATTGTACGAGCAGTACTTC	CASSFVLYEQYF
TRBJ1-2	NA	NA	TRBV18	TGTGCCAGCTCGGAGACAGAGAACTATGGCTACACCTTC	CASSETENYGYTF
TRBJ2-1	NA	NA	TRBV5-1	TGCGCCAGCAGCTTCGCAGATGAGCAGTTCTTC	CASSFADEQFF
TRBJ1-1	NA	TRBD1	TRBV9	TGTGCCAGCAGCCTCACCGGGACAGGGGGCATTCACACTGAAGCTTTCTTT	CASSLTGTGGIHTEAFF
TRBJ2-3	NA	TRBD2	TRBV27	TGTGCCAGCAGTCCATTGACTAGCGGGAGGGGTACAGATACGCAGTATTTT	CASSPLTSGRGTDTQYF
TRBJ2-3	NA	TRBD2	TRBV27	TGTGCCAGCAGTGGGAGGGCGAACGGCGATACGCAGTATTTT	CASSGRANGDTQYF
TRBJ1-1	NA	NA	TRBV4-3	TGCGCCAGCAGCCCCGGGACTGTGAACACTGAAGCTTTCTTT	CASSPGTVNTEAFF
TRBJ2-1	NA	TRBD2	TRBV7-2	TGTGCCAGCAGCGTCGGGAGGAACGAGCAGTTCTTC	CASSVGRNEQFF
TRBJ2-3	NA	TRBD2	TRBV4-3	TGCGCCAGCAGCCAAGAGGTGGGGGGGGCAGATACGCAGTATTTT	CASSQEVGGADTQYF
TRBJ2-2	NA	NA	TRBV6-1	TGTGCCAGCGGGCAGGGGGGGAACACCGGGGAGCTGTTTTTT	CASGQGGNTGELFF
TRBJ1-2	NA	TRBD1	TRBV6-5	TGTGCCAGCAAGAGGGACAGCTATGGCTACACCTTC	CASKRDSYGYTF